The 32 T cell receptor beta chains below come from one sample, sequenced in a study of control samples from healthy donors and cancer patients. Sequencing used immunoSEQ multiplex PCR; TCRdb keeps in-frame clones, though not all of them. This sample has around 31,000 clones, with approximately 95% found just once. Sequenced material: blood. Receptors originate from a man in his sixties in good health.

The V call is TRBV4-3, the J call TRBJ2-7; D is undetermined. The germline gives CDR1 LGHNA, CDR2 YSLEER. This CDR3 contains 15 residues. The ends were cut back, 0 bases at V and 0 bases at J, with 9 bases in the middle. The CDR3 spells CASSQDTLSSYEQYF. The CDR3 DNA is TGCGCCAGCAGCCAAGACACTCTGAGCTCCTACGAGCAGTACTTC.

The V call is TRBV5-6, the J call TRBJ2-2, with D possibly TRBD2 on 6 matching bases. Per the germline V gene, CDR1 is SGHDT and CDR2 is YYEEEE. The CDR3 covers 16 residues. Trimming took off 5 bases at V and 5 bases at J, with 19 bases between the two ends. As DNA, the CDR3 is TGTGCCAGCAGAACGGGACTCCTAGGAGGGACCGGGGAGCTGTTTTTT. Amino acids: CASRTGLLGGTGELFF. Complete variable domain (other parts from reference TRBV5-6 and TRBJ2-2): DAGVTQSPTHLIKTRGQQVTLRCSPKSGHDTVSWYQQALGQGPQFIFQYYEEEERQRGNFPDRFSGHQFPNYSSELNVNALLLGDSALYLCASRTGLLGGTGELFFGEGSRLTVL.

This clone was seen only once. The V and J genes are TRBV2 and TRBJ1-5, with TRBD1 matching 11 bases. V was clipped by 1 base and J by 5 bases; unmatched bases: 7. CDR1 is SNHLY, CDR2 FYNNEI, per germline. The CDR3 has 17 amino acids. This CDR3 reads CASSEEGQGENYQPQHF. DNA of the CDR3: TGTGCCAGCAGTGAAGAGGGACAGGGGGAAAATTATCAGCCCCAGCATTTT.

CDR3 loop: CASSLEEGEDGYTF. In nucleotides, the CDR3 is TGCGCCAGCAGCTTGGAAGAGGGGGAGGATGGCTACACCTTC. The V call is TRBV5-1, the J call TRBJ1-2; possibly TRBD1 for D (6 bases). V gave up 0 bases and J gave up 6 bases, with 12 bases separating them. The germline V gene encodes CDR1 SGHRS and CDR2 YFSETQ. The CDR3 consists of 14 residues.

This chain uses TRBV7-2 with TRBJ2-2; D call uncertain. Per germline, CDR1 SGHTA and CDR2 FQGNSA. The CDR3 runs to 14 residues. Trimming left V 7 bases short and J 4 bases short, with 13 bases between. Written as DNA, the CDR3 is TGTGCCAGCACTACCGGGCACGTCACCGGGGAGCTGTTTTTT. Protein product: CASTTGHVTGELFF.

The chain combines TRBV6-5 with TRBJ1-2; D not resolved. The ends were cut back, 4 bases at V and 7 bases at J, with 16 bases in the middle. This CDR3 is built from 14 residues. Germline-derived CDR1 and CDR2 are MNHEY and SVGAGI. Written as DNA, the CDR3 is TGTGCCAGCAGTTTCCTGAACGGGAAGGGTGGCTACACCTTC. Its protein product is CASSFLNGKGGYTF.

V is TRBV7-2 and J is TRBJ1-5; 7 nucleotides match TRBD1. J gave up 2 bases and V 3 bases, and 4 bases lay outside the gene matches. The CDR3 has 15 amino acids. Per germline, CDR1 SGHTA and CDR2 FQGNSA. CDR3 nucleotide sequence: TGTGCCAGCAGCTTGCAGGGGGACGGCAATCAGCCCCAGCATTTT. This codes for CASSLQGDGNQPQHF. Together with reference TRBV7-2 and TRBJ1-5, the CDR3 gives the full variable domain: GAGVSQSPSNKVTEKGKDVELRCDPISGHTALYWYRQSLGQGLEFLIYFQGNSAPDKSGLPSDRFSAERTGGSVSTLTIQRTQQEDSAVYLCASSLQGDGNQPQHFGDGTRLSIL.

V gene TRBV27 combines with J gene TRBJ2-1, with D unclear. The V end lost 2 bases, the J end lost 6 bases, and 11 bases lay between the germline ends. Germline CDR1 MNHEY, CDR2 SMNVEV (reference sequence). This CDR3 spans 14 amino acids. The CDR3 bases are TGTGCCAGCAGTTTAGGATCTGACGCCAATGAGCAGTTCTTC. Its translation is CASSLGSDANEQFF.

The chain combines TRBV6-5 with TRBJ1-2; TRBD1 matches 7 bases. V gave up 8 bases and J gave up 4 bases; unmatched junction bases: 13. The CDR3 covers 15 residues. CDR1 and CDR2 from the germline V gene are MNHEY and SVGAGI. The CDR3 region is CASFQAGRGVYGYTF. CDR3 bases: TGTGCCAGCTTTCAGGCGGGCAGGGGGGTCTATGGCTACACCTTC.

The chain joins TRBV7-2 to TRBJ1-1, with D uncertain. Trimming shortened V by 5 bases and J by 1 base, and 17 bases separated the two germline ends. The germline CDR1 and CDR2 sequences are SGHTA and FQGNSA. This CDR3 spans 16 amino acids. CDR3 sequence (DNA): TGTGCCAGCAGCCTACTCCAGCCGGGGTCGAACACTGAAGCTTTCTTT. Amino acids: CASSLLQPGSNTEAFF.

The rearrangement links TRBV5-6 to TRBJ1-2; D ambiguous. With 1 base removed from V and 4 bases from J, the gap between germline ends came to 8 bases. From germline, CDR1 is SGHDT and CDR2 YYEEEE. The CDR3 runs 13 residues. CDR3 nucleotide sequence: TGTGCCAGCAGCTTGAAAGCTCCCTATGGCTACACCTTC. Amino acid sequence: CASSLKAPYGYTF.

This rearrangement joins TRBV7-9 to TRBJ1-2; TRBD1 is a possible D gene (5 bases). The germline gives CDR1 SEHNR, CDR2 FQNEAQ (reference sequence). The CDR3 loop spans 14 amino acids. Trimming took 2 bases from V and 3 from J, leaving 10 bases between them. The CDR3 bases are TGTGCCAGCAGCTTATCCGGGACGGACTATGGCTACACCTTC. It yields the protein CASSLSGTDYGYTF.

Worth noting for this clone: A much larger clone lies one base from this, so it may be a read error. The chain recombines TRBV6-6 with TRBJ2-2, with no clear D. This CDR3 is built from 12 residues. Germline CDR1 is MNHNY and CDR2 is SVGAGI (reference sequence). V dropped 0 bases and J dropped 6 bases, with 2 bases sitting between them. As DNA, the CDR3 is TGTGCCAGCAGTTACTCGGCCGGGGAGCTGTTTTTT. Translating gives CASSYSAGELFF.

The J gene is TRBJ1-5, the V gene TRBV7-2; 7 nucleotides agree with TRBD1. With V trimmed by 0 bases and J by 0 bases, 17 bases remained unmatched. This CDR3 region has 21 residues. CDR1 is SGHTA, CDR2 FQGNSA, per germline. CDR3 coding DNA: TGTGCCAGCAGCTTAGCCTCCCCTGGACAGGCGTTTTACTATAGCAATCAGCCCCAGCATTTT. The encoded protein is CASSLASPGQAFYYSNQPQHF.

V is TRBV7-8 and J is TRBJ1-2; 7 bases are shared with TRBD1. J gave up 8 bases and V 5 bases, and 5 bases lay outside the gene matches. There are 12 residues in the CDR3. The V gene's germline CDR1 is SGHVS and CDR2 FQNEAQ. This CDR3 is CASSPDRAGYTF. For the CDR3, the DNA is TGTGCCAGCAGCCCTGACAGGGCCGGCTACACCTTC.

The V gene is TRBV7-6, the J gene TRBJ2-5, with 10 bases identical to TRBD2. V shed 5 bases and J 2 bases; nucleotides not matched to a gene: 8. Germline V CDR1 and CDR2: SGHVS, FNYEAQ. This CDR3 has 16 residues. The CDR3 protein is CASSERLAGSQETQYF. CDR3 DNA sequence: TGTGCCAGCAGCGAGCGACTAGCGGGTTCGCAAGAGACCCAGTACTTC.

The chain combines TRBV29-1 with TRBJ2-5; D not resolved. CDR1 SQVTM and CDR2 ANQGSEA come from the germline V gene. V lost 6 bases to trimming and J lost 5 bases, with 13 bases between them. This CDR3 comprises 12 residues. The CDR3 here is CSVKGLAETQYF. The DNA for the CDR3 is TGCAGCGTCAAGGGTCTCGCGGAGACCCAGTACTTC. Filled out from reference TRBV29-1 and TRBJ2-5, the complete variable domain reads SAVISQKPSRDICQRGTSLTIQCQVDSQVTMMFWYRQQPGQSLTLIATANQGSEATYESGFVIDKFPISRPNLTFSTLTVSNMSPEDSSIYLCSVKGLAETQYFGPGTRLLVL.

This chain connects TRBV7-9 to TRBJ2-1; no reliable D call. This CDR3 is built from 15 residues. Germline values: CDR1 SEHNR, CDR2 FQNEAQ (reference sequence). Trimming took off 5 bases at V and 0 bases at J, with 11 bases between the two ends. As DNA, the CDR3 is TGTGCCAGCAGCAAACGGGCTTCCTCCTACAATGAGCAGTTCTTC. Translating it yields CASSKRASSYNEQFF.

The chain recombines TRBV6-2 or TRBV6-3 with TRBJ2-3, with D possibly matching TRBD2 (5 bases). Between the trimmed V and J ends, which lost 2 bases and 0 bases, there was a span of 12 bases. The CDR3 sequence is 16 residues long. Germline CDR1 and CDR2: MNHEY and SVGEGT. The CDR3 loop is CASSYRTPRSTDTQYF. The CDR3 DNA reads as TGTGCCAGCAGTTACAGGACTCCCCGAAGCACAGATACGCAGTATTTT.

The chain couples TRBV9 to TRBJ2-2; the D is unclear. Looked up from germline, CDR1 is SGDLS and CDR2 is YYNGEE. The length of the CDR3 is 11 residues. Trimming stripped 0 bases from V and 6 bases from J, with 0 bases between. CDR3 coding DNA: TGTGCCAGCAGCGTAGCCGGGGAGCTGTTTTTT. This gives the protein CASSVAGELFF.

The genes are TRBV20-1 and TRBJ1-1, with D possibly matching TRBD1 (6 bases). This CDR3 is 15 amino acids long. Trimming left V 3 bases short and J 1 base short, with 15 bases between. Per the germline V gene, CDR1 is DFQATT and CDR2 is SNEGSKA (reference sequence). CDR3 sequence (DNA): TGCAGTGCTAGTAATCAGGGGTTGCCGAACACTGAAGCTTTCTTT. Protein: CSASNQGLPNTEAFF.

In this sample, this clone turned up once. The chain uses TRBV10-3 and TRBJ2-1, with 8 bases aligning to TRBD2. There are 16 residues in the CDR3. Looked up from germline, CDR1 is ENHRY and CDR2 is SYGVKD. V gave up 0 bases and J gave up 5 bases; unmatched junction bases: 6. CDR3 loop: CAISESASGGDNEQFF. DNA for the CDR3: TGTGCCATCAGTGAGTCGGCCAGCGGGGGCGACAATGAGCAGTTCTTC.

This sequence joins TRBV18 and TRBJ2-2, with D perhaps matching TRBD1 (5 bases). CDR1 KGHSH and CDR2 LQKENI come from the germline V gene. The CDR3 extends over 15 amino acids. V lost 2 bases, J lost 4 bases, and 11 bases lay in between. The CDR3 here is CASSPYQGFTGELFF. In DNA, the CDR3 is TGTGCCAGCTCACCATACCAGGGATTCACCGGGGAGCTGTTTTTT.

The chain recombines TRBV5-6 with TRBJ2-1; D remains unclear. Germline loops: CDR1 SGHDT, CDR2 YYEEEE. CDR3 length: 13 amino acids. Trimming removed 6 bases from V and 0 bases from J, with 7 bases in between. The CDR3 here is CASNFGSYNEQFF. The CDR3 region has the DNA TGTGCCAGCAACTTTGGCTCCTACAATGAGCAGTTCTTC. Using reference TRBV5-6 and TRBJ2-1 for the parts outside the CDR3, the full variable domain is DAGVTQSPTHLIKTRGQQVTLRCSPKSGHDTVSWYQQALGQGPQFIFQYYEEEERQRGNFPDRFSGHQFPNYSSELNVNALLLGDSALYLCASNFGSYNEQFFGPGTRLTVL.

This clone was found once. J is TRBJ1-5 and V is TRBV7-8; tentative D call: TRBD1 (5 bases). Germline V gene sequence: CDR1 SGHVS, CDR2 FQNEAQ. V lost 7 bases and J lost 6, with 16 bases in between. The CDR3 is 14 amino acids. The CDR3 DNA is TGTGCCAGCAACCTGGGGGGGGTCGGTCAGCCCCAGCATTTT. It yields the protein CASNLGGVGQPQHF.

Relative to its sample, this clone is medium-sized (0.01 to 0.1%). The chain recombines TRBV4-3 with TRBJ2-7; 9 nucleotides line up with TRBD1. Germline assignment: CDR1 LGHNA and CDR2 YSLEER. This CDR3 spans 17 amino acids. V shed 3 bases, J shed 6 bases, and the junction held 15 bases outside the gene matches. CDR3 in amino acids: CASSQYGAGQGRSEQYF. CDR3 DNA: TGCGCCAGCAGCCAGTATGGGGCCGGACAGGGGAGGTCCGAGCAGTACTTC.

The chain uses TRBV15 and TRBJ1-2; the D gene is possibly TRBD1 (5 bases). Germline V CDR1 and CDR2: LNHNV, YYDKDF (reference sequence). Trimming took 0 bases from V and 6 from J, leaving 11 bases between them. The CDR3 sequence is 14 residues long. CDR3 sequence reads: CATSRDRVGDGYTF. The CDR3 DNA reads as TGTGCCACCAGCAGAGACAGGGTCGGCGATGGCTACACCTTC.

The V call is TRBV7-3, the J call TRBJ2-5; D is perhaps TRBD2 (6 bases). The length of the CDR3 is 14 residues. Germline CDR1 reads SGHTA; CDR2 reads FQGTGA. Trimming stripped 5 bases from V and 4 bases from J, with 14 bases between. The CDR3 DNA is TGTGCCAGCAGCCAAGGCGGGGCCGGAGAGACCCAGTACTTC. Protein: CASSQGGAGETQYF.

V and J are TRBV6-5 and TRBJ1-4; 7 bases align to TRBD1. Unmatched junction bases numbered 6, after V lost 6 bases and J lost 8 bases. The CDR3 has 13 amino acids. Germline V gives CDR1 MNHEY, CDR2 SVGAGI. The CDR3 region is CASREGAREKLFF. CDR3 in DNA: TGTGCCAGCAGGGAGGGGGCGAGGGAAAAACTGTTTTTT.

Only one count was recorded for this clone. The CDR3 DNA follows: TGTGCCAGCTCAGCCGGGACAGGGCTATACAATGAGCAGTTCTTC. This codes for CASSAGTGLYNEQFF. The chain is built from TRBV18 and TRBJ2-1; 9 bases map to TRBD1. Trimming at V came to 5 bases and at J to 4 bases, leaving 6 bases not matched to a gene. The CDR3 loop spans 15 amino acids. Germline V CDR1 and CDR2: KGHSH, LQKENI.

The V gene is TRBV9, the J gene TRBJ2-3, with 9 bases matching TRBD1. The CDR3 has 12 residues. Germline V gives CDR1 SGDLS, CDR2 YYNGEE. Trimming cost V 8 bases and J 4 bases; bases outside gene matches: 2. The DNA for the CDR3 is TGTGCCAGTACAGGGGGCTCAGATACGCAGTATTTT. Translation gives CASTGGSDTQYF.

The genes are TRBV7-2 and TRBJ2-5; D possibly uses TRBD1 or TRBD2 (6 bases each). V was pared by 3 bases and J by 4 bases, with 12 bases between. CDR1 is SGHTA, CDR2 FQGNSA, per germline. There are 14 residues in the CDR3. CDR3 DNA: TGTGCCAGCAGCTTCCCGGGGGCGGGAGAGACCCAGTACTTC. As protein: CASSFPGAGETQYF.